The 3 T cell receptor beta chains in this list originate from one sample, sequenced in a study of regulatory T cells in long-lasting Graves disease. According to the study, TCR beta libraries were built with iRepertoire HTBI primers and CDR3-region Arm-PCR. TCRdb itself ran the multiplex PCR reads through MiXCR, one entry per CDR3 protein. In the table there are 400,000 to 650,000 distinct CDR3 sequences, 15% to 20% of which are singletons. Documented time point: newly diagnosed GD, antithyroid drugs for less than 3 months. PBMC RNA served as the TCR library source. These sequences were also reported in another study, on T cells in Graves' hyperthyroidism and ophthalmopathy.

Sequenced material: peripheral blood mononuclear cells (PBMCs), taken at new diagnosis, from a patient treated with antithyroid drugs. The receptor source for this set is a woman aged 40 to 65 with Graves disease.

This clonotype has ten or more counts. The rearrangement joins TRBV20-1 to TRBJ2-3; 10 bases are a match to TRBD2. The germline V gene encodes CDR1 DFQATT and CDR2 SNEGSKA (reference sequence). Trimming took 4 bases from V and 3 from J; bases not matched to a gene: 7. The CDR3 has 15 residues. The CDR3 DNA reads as TGCAGTGCTACCCTGACTAGCGGGCCGACAGATACGCAGTATTTT. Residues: CSATLTSGPTDTQYF.

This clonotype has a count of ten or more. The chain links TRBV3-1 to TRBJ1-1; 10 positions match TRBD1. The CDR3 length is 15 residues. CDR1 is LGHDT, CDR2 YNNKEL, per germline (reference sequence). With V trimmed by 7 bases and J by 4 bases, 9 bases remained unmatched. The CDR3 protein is CASIPTGQGPTEAFF. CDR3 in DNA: TGTGCCAGCATCCCTACGGGACAGGGGCCCACTGAAGCTTTCTTT.

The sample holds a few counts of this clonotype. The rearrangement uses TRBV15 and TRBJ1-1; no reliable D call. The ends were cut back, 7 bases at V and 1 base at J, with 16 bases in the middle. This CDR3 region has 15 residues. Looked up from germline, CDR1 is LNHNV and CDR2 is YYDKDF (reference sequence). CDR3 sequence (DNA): TGTGCCACCACGGGTGTGCGTGGGCAGAACACTGAAGCTTTCTTT. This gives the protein CATTGVRGQNTEAFF.